This T cell receptor (beta chain) stems from a study of identical twins. General study findings and limits: The same donors were not followed; conclusions instead depended on cross-sectional statistical analysis.

With 7 bases clipped from V and 6 bases from J, the junction kept 5 bases outside the gene matches. Germline V gene sequence: CDR1 SGHVS, CDR2 FQNEAQ. The length of the CDR3 is 12 residues. In TCRdb, the 5' RACE reads were re-called with MiXCR into one record per CDR3 protein. The data contain about 280,000 distinct CDR3 sequences, around 8.8% of them singletons. About this clonotype itself: Its cognate antigen is unknown.

The same sample was also used in a study of yellow fever vaccine responses in identical twins.

The sample taken for sequencing was memory (CD45RO+) T cells sorted from blood. The sequence was obtained from a woman aged 18-30 years in good health. This sequence joins TRBV7-8 and TRBJ2-7; 8 nucleotides line up with TRBD2. The chain's CDR3 is CASTPAGAEQYF. The CDR3 DNA follows: TGTGCCAGCACCCCAGCGGGGGCCGAGCAGTACTTC.